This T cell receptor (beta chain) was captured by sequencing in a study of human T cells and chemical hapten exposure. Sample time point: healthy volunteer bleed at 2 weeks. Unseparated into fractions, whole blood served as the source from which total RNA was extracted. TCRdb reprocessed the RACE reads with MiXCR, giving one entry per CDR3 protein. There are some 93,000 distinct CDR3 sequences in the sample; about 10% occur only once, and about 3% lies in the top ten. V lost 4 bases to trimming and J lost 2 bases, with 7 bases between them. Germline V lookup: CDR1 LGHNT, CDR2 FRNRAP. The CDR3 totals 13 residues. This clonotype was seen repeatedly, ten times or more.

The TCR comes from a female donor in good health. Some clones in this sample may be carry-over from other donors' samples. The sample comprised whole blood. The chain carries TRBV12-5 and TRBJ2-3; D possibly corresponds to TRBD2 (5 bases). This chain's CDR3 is CASGYDYTDTQYF. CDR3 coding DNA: TGTGCTAGTGGTTACGACTACACAGATACGCAGTATTTT.